Following are 7 T cell receptor beta chains from one sample sequenced in a study of cytomegalovirus exposure and HLA in healthy donors. PCR employed 60 Vbeta and 13 Jbeta primers. Sequencing was performed with immunoSEQ multiplex PCR; in TCRdb, only in-frame clones are kept and a portion is missing. The sample contains more than 150,000 clones, more than 65% of which appear only once. Sequencing was done on a sample of PBMCs. Receptors originate from a middle-aged man in good health and CMV-seropositive.

This clone has only a few counts. The V call is TRBV6-5, the J call TRBJ1-3; 8 bases are shared with TRBD1. This CDR3 region has 15 residues. The germline gives CDR1 MNHEY, CDR2 SVGAGI. Germline trimming cut 6 bases from V and 3 bases from J; bases unmatched to any gene: 7. The CDR3 spells CASSSSGGVGNTIYF. The CDR3 nucleotides read TGTGCCAGCAGCTCCTCAGGGGGCGTTGGAAACACCATATATTTT.

The chain combines TRBV20-1 with TRBJ2-7, with a weak D call TRBD1 (7 bases). Looked up from germline, CDR1 is DFQATT and CDR2 is SNEGSKA (reference sequence). V lost 4 bases and J 7 bases, leaving 11 bases between the germline ends. The length of the CDR3 is 11 residues. CDR3: CSAMTGREQYF. CDR3 in DNA: TGCAGTGCTATGACAGGGAGGGAGCAGTACTTC.

This clone was recorded only once. This rearrangement joins TRBV6-5 to TRBJ1-1, with TRBD1 identical over 8 bases. The V gene end was trimmed by 8 bases and the J gene end by 5 bases; junction bases not matched to a gene: 7. This CDR3 is built from 13 residues. CDR1 MNHEY and CDR2 SVGAGI come from the germline V gene. CDR3 sequence (DNA): TGTGCCAGCCTCGGACAGGGAGGAACTGAAGCTTTCTTT. Encoded protein: CASLGQGGTEAFF.

The chain is built from TRBV21-1 and TRBJ1-3; the listed D gene, TRBD1, was not tested against the DNA. TRBV21-1 is a pseudogene locus. This CDR3 contains 14 residues. CDR3 nucleotides: TGTGCCAGTAGGGACAGCCCCTCTGGAAACACCATATATTTT. Translated: CASRDSPSGNTIYF.

The chain recombines TRBV29-1 with TRBJ1-1; D possibly corresponds to TRBD1 (6 bases). V was cut by 7 bases and J by 7 bases, with 16 bases left in between. Per the germline V gene, CDR1 is SQVTM and CDR2 is ANQGSEA. CDR3 size: 12 residues. This chain's CDR3 is CSAGEGGGEAFF. CDR3 in DNA: TGCAGCGCCGGGGAAGGGGGGGGTGAAGCTTTCTTT.

This chain connects TRBV7-3 to TRBJ2-7; 11 bases align to TRBD1. The J segment lost 5 bases and the V segment lost 8 bases, leaving 5 bases of the junction unmatched. The CDR3 has 13 residues. Looked up from germline, CDR1 is SGHTA and CDR2 is FQGTGA. The CDR3 region has the DNA TGTGCCAGCGTCGGGGACAGGGGGAACGAGCAGTACTTC. This translates into CASVGDRGNEQYF. The variable domain in full, completed from reference TRBV7-3 and TRBJ2-7, reads GAGVSQTPSNKVTEKGKYVELRCDPISGHTALYWYRQSLGQGPEFLIYFQGTGAADDSGLPNDRFFAVRPEGSVSTLKIQRTERGDSAVYLCASVGDRGNEQYFGPGTRLTVT.

V is TRBV7-2 and J is TRBJ2-5; D might be TRBD2 (6 bases). Germline-derived CDR1 and CDR2 are SGHTA and FQGNSA. This CDR3 has 16 residues. V shed 5 bases and J shed 0 bases, with 16 bases lying between them. The CDR3 nucleotides read TGTGCCAGCAGCCCCGGACTAACCATCTACCAAGAGACCCAGTACTTC. It translates to CASSPGLTIYQETQYF.